A selection of T cell receptor beta chains follows, all from one sample in a study of T-cell memory formation after mild COVID-19. TCRdb reanalysed the 5' RACE reads using MiXCR and keeps one entry per CDR3 protein. The sample records hundreds of thousands of distinct CDR3 sequences, 20% to 30% being singletons. The sequenced sample was PBMCs or a T cell subset sorted from them (not recorded which). Receptors were obtained from an adult woman who had mild COVID-19 (a few samples of this study predate the infection). Cell type and time point are not known. The CDR3 runs from the conserved cysteine through the conserved F or W.

TRBV11-2	CASSLVSGKTGELFF
TRBV2	CASSDPYRTRF
TRBV6-2/TRBV6-3	CASISDRLRGNGKNIQYF
TRBV29-1	CSVEVGYRVAEAFF
TRBV19	CASSPRVTAKNIQYF
TRBV4-2	CASWRLGPGELFF
TRBV7-8	CASRAKESGNTIYF
TRBV5-1	CASSLMGNSNQPQHF
TRBV5-1	CASSLRVGENTEAFF
TRBV10-3	CAISESQGSAETQYF
TRBV7-9	CASSLGFGLLGNTIYF
TRBV20-1	CSAGDRGDYNEQFF
TRBV4-1	CASATGEGTYEQYF
TRBV6-5	CASSERDGENQPQHF
TRBV24-1	CATSDLLGGQGNTGELFF
TRBV14	CASSRAGTYNEQFF
TRBV18	CASSPVTSGQSYEQYF
TRBV10-3	CAISDPQTVNEKLFF
TRBV7-2	CASSPRDNTDTQYF
TRBV19	CASSTDSTYTF
TRBV20-1	CSAGVSPLAGNTIYF
TRBV7-6	CASGWTENTEAFF
TRBV4-2	CASSPAGGASNTQYF
TRBV7-3	CASSPSLGGLAGREWFYNEQFF
TRBV12-3/TRBV12-4	CASSFGQAADTQYF
TRBV11-3	CASSRDSPTGELFF
TRBV29-1	CSVGKAGPGNTIYF
TRBV6-5	CASSDPAGGGQETQYF
TRBV12-3/TRBV12-4	CASSLQGGHTGELFF
TRBV29-1	CSVAKGEGYEQFF
TRBV24-1	CATSDRDGRSTEAFF
TRBV7-9	CASSLPSFTDTQYF
TRBV5-1	CASSPGTGAGDTQYF
TRBV9	CASSVGFGREGYEQYF
TRBV5-1	CASSFPAGNQDRGNYNEQFF
TRBV6-5	CASSYAGPGPEKLFF
TRBV27	CASTVDRAGQPQHF
TRBV11-1	CASSLVSTSPYEQYF
TRBV5-6	CASSYPPNTEAFF
TRBV11-2	CASSSTRWGREQYF
TRBV29-1	CSGGTSAYEQYF
TRBV27	CASSLSGGTVEQYF
TRBV9	CASSSSLRGPNYGYTF
TRBV9	CASSVDPSEQFF
TRBV4-3	CASSQDPGTVREQFF
TRBV5-1	CASTRAGTSQETQYF
TRBV29-1	CSVEGPGQGGEGDHSGTSTQYF
TRBV6-5	CASSYRQGTDTQYF
TRBV18	CASSPPETGYSNTEAFF
TRBV29-1	CSVESAGIEAFF
TRBV4-3	CASSQGTGGLAFF
TRBV5-6	CASSSDGLHLGANYGYTF